The 13 T cell receptor beta chains given below trace back to one sample, sequenced in a study of cytomegalovirus exposure and HLA in healthy donors. This table comes from immunoSEQ multiplex PCR, and its TCRdb copy is limited to in-frame clones, with some not included. The table records under 300,000 clones, 65% to 90% of them present only once. The sample was PBMCs. The receptors stem from a woman in her late teens or twenties in good health and CMV-seronegative.

The chain couples TRBV30 to TRBJ1-1; D is perhaps TRBD1 (6 bases). Between the trimmed V and J ends, which lost 4 bases and 3 bases, there was a span of 9 bases. Germline CDR1 GTSNPN, CDR2 SVGIG (reference sequence). The CDR3 is 12 amino acids. CDR3 DNA sequence: TGTGCCTGGATAGACAGGTACACTGAAGCTTTCTTT. Its protein is CAWIDRYTEAFF.

The chain recombines TRBV5-1 with TRBJ2-1; 10 nucleotides align to TRBD2. Germline lookup yields CDR1 SGHRS and CDR2 YFSETQ. Trimming at V came to 4 bases and at J to 7 bases, leaving 5 bases not matched to a gene. The CDR3 is 14 residues long. Written as DNA, the CDR3 is TGCGCCAGCAGCGATACAGCGGGAGGGAATGAGCAGTTCTTC. This encodes CASSDTAGGNEQFF.

This rearrangement joins TRBV6-4 to TRBJ1-1, with a tentative D call TRBD1 (5 bases). The CDR3 length is 16 residues. Trimming shortened V by 0 bases and J by 4 bases, and 15 bases separated the two germline ends. Looked up from germline, CDR1 is MRHNA and CDR2 is SNTAGT. CDR3 sequence reads: CASSDSRQGYSTEAFF. The CDR3 DNA sequence: TGTGCCAGCAGTGACTCGAGGCAGGGATATAGCACTGAAGCTTTCTTT.

This clone was seen once. DNA for the CDR3: TGCGCCAGCAGCCAAGATACGGGTTCACCCCTCCACTTT. Protein product: CASSQDTGSPLHF. V and J are TRBV4-3 and TRBJ1-6; D remains ambiguous. Germline CDR1 reads LGHNA; CDR2 reads YSLEER. V lost 0 bases to trimming and J lost 9 bases, with 6 bases between them. This CDR3 comprises 13 residues.

This chain connects TRBV2 to TRBJ1-2, with 7 bases matching TRBD1. The V gene end was trimmed by 5 bases and the J gene end by 1 base; junction bases not matched to a gene: 7. Germline loops: CDR1 SNHLY, CDR2 FYNNEI. The length of the CDR3 is 15 residues. CDR3 protein: CASSKDRALNYGYTF. The CDR3 DNA follows: TGTGCCAGCAGTAAAGACAGGGCCCTTAACTATGGCTACACCTTC.

V is TRBV11-3 and J is TRBJ2-7, with 7 bases lining up with TRBD1. The CDR3 contains 14 residues. The trim removed 2 bases at V and 4 bases at J, leaving 5 bases unmatched. Germline V gene data show CDR1 as SGHNT and CDR2 as YENEEA. CDR3 in DNA: TGTGCCAGCAGCTTAACAGGGGATACGTACGAGCAGTACTTC. This translates into CASSLTGDTYEQYF. Full variable domain (missing parts from reference TRBV11-3 and TRBJ2-7): EAGVVQSPRYKIIEKKQPVAFWCNPISGHNTLYWYLQNLGQGPELLIRYENEEAVDDSQLPKDRFSAERLKGVDSTLKIQPAELGDSAVYLCASSLTGDTYEQYFGPGTRLTVT.

This chain connects TRBV19 to TRBJ2-3; perhaps TRBD1 as D (6 bases). The germline CDR1 and CDR2 sequences are LNHDA and SQIVND (reference sequence). Trimming removed 1 base from V and 4 bases from J, with 6 bases in between. The CDR3 is 13 amino acids. DNA for the CDR3: TGTGCCAGTAGTATAGGGGGGCCAGATACGCAGTATTTT. Residues: CASSIGGPDTQYF.

The chain uses TRBV9 and TRBJ1-1; D is unresolved. This CDR3 comprises 13 residues. V was shortened by 0 bases and J by 5 bases, with 8 bases between the two germline ends. Per the germline V gene, CDR1 is SGDLS and CDR2 is YYNGEE. The CDR3 region is CASSVVAETEAFF. CDR3 nucleotide sequence: TGTGCCAGCAGCGTAGTAGCAGAGACTGAAGCTTTCTTT.

CDR3 coding DNA: TGTGCCAGTACACCCAGGGGAGAGCTCGTCTATGGCTACACCTTC. It translates to CASTPRGELVYGYTF. This sequence joins TRBV28 and TRBJ1-2; a possible D gene is TRBD1 (6 bases). Germline V gene sequence: CDR1 MDHEN, CDR2 SYDVKM. V was trimmed by 9 bases and J by 4 bases, leaving 21 bases between them. This CDR3 is 15 amino acids long.

The V call is TRBV5-4, the J call TRBJ1-2; D uncertain. The ends were cut back, 0 bases at V and 5 bases at J, with 5 bases in the middle. Germline assignment: CDR1 SGHNT and CDR2 YYREEE (reference sequence). This CDR3 is 12 amino acids long. This CDR3 reads CASSLGEYGYTF. In DNA, the CDR3 is TGTGCCAGCAGCTTGGGAGAATATGGCTACACCTTC.

The chain carries TRBV11-3 and TRBJ2-7, with D maybe TRBD2 (5 bases). Germline V lookup: CDR1 SGHNT, CDR2 YENEEA. This CDR3 has 16 residues. V gave up 1 base and J gave up 4 bases, with 17 bases separating them. The CDR3: CASSLGTLNKVYEQYF. CDR3 nucleotides: TGTGCCAGCAGCTTAGGGACTCTAAATAAGGTGTACGAGCAGTACTTC.

The chain links TRBV27 to TRBJ1-1; 9 bases align to TRBD1. J was trimmed by 7 bases and V by 2 bases; bases with no gene match: 5. Germline CDR1 MNHEY, CDR2 SMNVEV (reference sequence). This CDR3 spans 14 amino acids. In DNA form, the CDR3 reads TGTGCCAGCAGTTTAGGACAGGGGTATTTTGAAGCTTTCTTT. It codes for CASSLGQGYFEAFF.

This clone has more than one count but fewer than ten. V is TRBV4-1 and J is TRBJ2-7; maybe TRBD2 (6 bases). Germline CDR1 reads MGHRA; CDR2 reads YSYEKL. The CDR3 spans 17 residues. The germline V and J ends were trimmed by 0 bases and 2 bases, with 17 bases remaining between them. DNA of the CDR3: TGCGCCAGCAGCCAAGATAGTCGAGGAGGGGTTCCCTACGAGCAGTACTTC. This gives the protein CASSQDSRGGVPYEQYF.